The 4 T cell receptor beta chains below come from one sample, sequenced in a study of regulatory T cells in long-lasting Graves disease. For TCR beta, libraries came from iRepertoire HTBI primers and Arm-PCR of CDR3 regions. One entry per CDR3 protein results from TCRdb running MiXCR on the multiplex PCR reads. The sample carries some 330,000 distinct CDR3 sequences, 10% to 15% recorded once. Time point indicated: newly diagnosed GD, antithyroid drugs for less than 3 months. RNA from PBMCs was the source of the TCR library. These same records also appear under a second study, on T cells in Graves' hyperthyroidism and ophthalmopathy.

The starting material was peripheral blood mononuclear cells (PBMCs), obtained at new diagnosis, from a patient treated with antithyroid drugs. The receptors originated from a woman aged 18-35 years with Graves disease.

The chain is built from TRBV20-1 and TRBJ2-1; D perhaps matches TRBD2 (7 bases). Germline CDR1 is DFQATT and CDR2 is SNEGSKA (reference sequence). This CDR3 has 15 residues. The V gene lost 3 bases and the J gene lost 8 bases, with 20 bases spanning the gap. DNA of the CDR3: TGCAGTGCTAGTCCCGGGGGGCCCGTCTGGGATGAGCAGTTCTTC. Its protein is CSASPGGPVWDEQFF.

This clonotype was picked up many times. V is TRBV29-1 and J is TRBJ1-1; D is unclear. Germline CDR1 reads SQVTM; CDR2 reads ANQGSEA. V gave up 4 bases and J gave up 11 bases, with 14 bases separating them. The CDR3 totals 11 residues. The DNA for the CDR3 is TGCAGCGTTGGGGCGAATCTAAATGCTTTCTTT. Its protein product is CSVGANLNAFF.

This CDR3 reads CATSDLEGNEGINEKLFF. CDR3 DNA sequence: TGTGCCACCAGTGATTTGGAGGGAAACGAGGGGATAAATGAAAAACTGTTTTTT. V usage is TRBV24-1 and J usage is TRBJ1-4; perhaps TRBD1 as D (5 bases). This CDR3 region has 18 residues. Between the trimmed V and J ends, which lost 0 bases and 5 bases, there was a span of 18 bases. The germline CDR1 and CDR2 sequences are KGHDR and SFDVKD.

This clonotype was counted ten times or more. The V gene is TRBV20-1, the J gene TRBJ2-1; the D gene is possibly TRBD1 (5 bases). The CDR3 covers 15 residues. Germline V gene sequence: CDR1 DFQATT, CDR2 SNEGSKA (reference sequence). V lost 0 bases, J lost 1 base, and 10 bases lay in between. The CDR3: CSARDARASYNEQFF. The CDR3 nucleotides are TGCAGTGCTAGAGATGCCAGGGCATCCTACAATGAGCAGTTCTTC.